Presented here are 28 T cell receptor beta chains from one specimen sequenced in a study of control samples from healthy donors and cancer patients. Produced via immunoSEQ multiplex PCR; TCRdb's table is partial and in-frame only. The table lists 55,000 to 70,000 clones, around 89% of them singletons, with approximately 6% in the top ten. The sample was PBMCs. These receptors all stem from a man between 60 and 75 years old with colorectal cancer.

The chain has TRBV24-1 and TRBJ1-6; D not certain. This CDR3 region has 9 residues. V shed 10 bases and J shed 9 bases, with 3 bases lying between them. Germline loops: CDR1 KGHDR, CDR2 SFDVKD. The CDR3 DNA is TGTGCCACTCTTTCACCCCTCCACTTT. Translation: CATLSPLHF.

This chain joins TRBV30 and TRBJ1-6; D remains ambiguous. Germline-derived CDR1 and CDR2 are GTSNPN and SVGIG (reference sequence). The CDR3 is made up of 16 amino acids. V shed 2 bases and J shed 7 bases, with 18 bases lying between them. The CDR3 DNA reads TGTGCCTGGAGTCTTAGGACCGGTTCGGGGAATTCACCCCTCCACTTT. This codes for CAWSLRTGSGNSPLHF.

The J gene is TRBJ2-1, the V gene TRBV11-2; 8 nucleotides agree with TRBD2. This CDR3 has 15 amino acids. V dropped 0 bases and J dropped 8; count of bases not matched to a gene: 6. Germline assignment: CDR1 SGHAT and CDR2 FQNNGV. As DNA, the CDR3 is TGTGCCAGCAGCTTAGAGGGTCGCGGGGGGTATGAGCAGTTCTTC. It codes for CASSLEGRGGYEQFF.

The genes are TRBV4-1 and TRBJ2-3; perhaps TRBD2 as D (5 bases). Germline V gene lookup returns CDR1 MGHRA and CDR2 YSYEKL. V lost 0 bases to trimming and J lost 10 bases, with 11 bases between them. This CDR3 contains 13 residues. The CDR3 here is CASSQDQEAAQYF. CDR3 nucleotides: TGCGCCAGCAGCCAAGATCAGGAGGCGGCGCAGTATTTT.

The chain joins TRBV24-1 to TRBJ2-5; D not resolved. V shed 2 bases and J shed 3 bases, with 6 bases lying between them. The CDR3 runs to 13 residues. Looked up from germline, CDR1 is KGHDR and CDR2 is SFDVKD. The DNA of the CDR3 is TGTGCCACCAGTGATTCCAGTGAAGAGACCCAGTACTTC. Its protein product is CATSDSSEETQYF.

This clone was recorded only once. The chain combines TRBV7-8 with TRBJ2-3; TRBD2 agrees at 11 bases. After removal of 1 base from V and 2 bases from J, the junction contained 5 bases not matched to a gene. The germline V gene encodes CDR1 SGHVS and CDR2 FQNEAQ. The CDR3 is 17 amino acids. The CDR3 DNA sequence: TGTGCCAGCAGCTTAGGGGTAGCGGGGGGGTACACAGATACGCAGTATTTT. Translation: CASSLGVAGGYTDTQYF. Together with reference TRBV7-8 and TRBJ2-3, the CDR3 gives the full variable domain: GAGVSQSPRYKVAKRGQDVALRCDPISGHVSLFWYQQALGQGPEFLTYFQNEAQLDKSGLPSDRFFAERPEGSVSTLKIQRTQQEDSAVYLCASSLGVAGGYTDTQYFGPGTRLTVL.

This chain uses TRBV15 with TRBJ2-7; D not certain. V dropped 0 bases and J dropped 4 bases, with 7 bases sitting between them. Germline loops: CDR1 LNHNV, CDR2 YYDKDF (reference sequence). CDR3 length: 13 residues. The CDR3 loop reads CATSRDHEYEQYF. The CDR3 DNA is TGTGCCACCAGCAGAGATCACGAGTACGAGCAGTACTTC. Drawing the rest from reference TRBV15 and TRBJ2-7, the complete variable domain is DAMVIQNPRYQVTQFGKPVTLSCSQTLNHNVMYWYQQKSSQAPKLLFHYYDKDFNNEADTPDNFQSRRPNTSFCFLDIRSPGLGDTAMYLCATSRDHEYEQYFGPGTRLTVT.

The rearrangement joins TRBV5-1 to TRBJ1-1; D ambiguous. Germline CDR1 is SGHRS and CDR2 is YFSETQ. The CDR3 totals 14 residues. V lost 0 bases to trimming and J lost 1 base, with 7 bases between them. The CDR3 DNA reads TGCGCCAGCAGCTTGGGTTTGGGGAACACTGAAGCTTTCTTT. It specifies CASSLGLGNTEAFF.

This clone has just one count. V and J are TRBV3-1 (or the pseudogene TRBV3-2) and TRBJ1-3, with D unresolved. Germline CDR1 LGHDT, CDR2 YNNKEL (reference sequence). This CDR3 is built from 14 residues. V lost 0 bases and J 8 bases, leaving 11 bases between the germline ends. The CDR3 protein is CASSQDRLWDTIYF. The CDR3 region has the DNA TGTGCCAGCAGCCAAGACAGGCTCTGGGACACCATATATTTT.

The chain uses TRBV28 and TRBJ1-2; TRBD1 agrees at 8 bases. The ends lost 6 bases at V and 4 bases at J; junction bases unmatched: 7. This CDR3 region has 14 residues. Germline V lookup: CDR1 MDHEN, CDR2 SYDVKM. The CDR3 nucleotides are TGTGCCAGCAGGACTGGGACAGGATCCTATGGCTACACCTTC. It codes for CASRTGTGSYGYTF.

The chain joins TRBV19 to TRBJ2-6; D is ambiguous. The CDR3 length is 13 residues. V lost 6 bases to trimming and J lost 1 base, with 4 bases between them. The germline V gene encodes CDR1 LNHDA and CDR2 SQIVND (reference sequence). In DNA form, the CDR3 reads TGTGCCAGTAGGGTGTCTGGGGCCAACGTCCTGACTTTC. Translating gives CASRVSGANVLTF.

V gene TRBV30 combines with J gene TRBJ2-3; possibly TRBD1 for D (6 bases). There are 15 residues in the CDR3. In germline, CDR1 is GTSNPN, CDR2 SVGIG (reference sequence). Trimming took 0 bases from V and 7 from J, leaving 17 bases between them. CDR3 residues: CAWSVSPTGTHTQYF. In DNA, the CDR3 is TGTGCCTGGAGTGTATCCCCAACAGGGACACATACGCAGTATTTT.

This chain connects TRBV15 to TRBJ2-7, with D hard to call. The germline V gene has CDR1 LNHNV and CDR2 YYDKDF (reference sequence). The CDR3 totals 15 residues. The germline V and J ends were trimmed by 3 bases and 0 bases, with 12 bases remaining between them. In DNA, the CDR3 is TGTGCCACCAGCAGGGATCAGATAGACTCCTACGAGCAGTACTTC. Translation: CATSRDQIDSYEQYF.

The genes are TRBV19 and TRBJ2-1; D remains unclear. Trimming pared 1 base from V and 10 bases from J, leaving 8 bases between. The germline V gene encodes CDR1 LNHDA and CDR2 SQIVND (reference sequence). The CDR3 is 12 amino acids. CDR3 protein: CASSIVEYEQFF. In nucleotides, the CDR3 is TGTGCCAGTAGTATAGTGGAGTACGAGCAGTTCTTC. The entire variable domain, with the rest obtained from reference TRBV19 and TRBJ2-1, is as follows: DGGITQSPKYLFRKEGQNVTLSCEQNLNHDAMYWYRQDPGQGLRLIYYSQIVNDFQKGDIAEGYSVSREKKESFPLTVTSAQKNPTAFYLCASSIVEYEQFFGPGTRLTVL.

The chain joins TRBV19 to TRBJ1-1; D is unclear. The CDR3 is 13 residues long. Germline V CDR1 and CDR2: LNHDA, SQIVND (reference sequence). Trimming removed 5 bases at V and 0 bases at J, with 7 bases between. The DNA for the CDR3 is TGTGCCAGTAGTGTCGTTGTGAACACTGAAGCTTTCTTT. Translated: CASSVVVNTEAFF.

The chain has TRBV2 and TRBJ2-5; 7 bases line up with TRBD2. The germline V gene encodes CDR1 SNHLY and CDR2 FYNNEI. V dropped 8 bases and J dropped 5; count of bases not matched to a gene: 5. The CDR3 is 12 amino acids. The CDR3 spells CASSGGSETQYF. The DNA for the CDR3 is TGTGCCAGCTCGGGGGGATCTGAGACCCAGTACTTC.

V usage is TRBV4-2 and J usage is TRBJ2-6, with TRBD2 as a possible D gene (6 bases). Trimming removed 0 bases at V and 2 bases at J, with 8 bases between. CDR3 length: 16 residues. Germline CDR1 LGHNA, CDR2 YNFKEQ. CDR3 loop: CASSQEGGAGANVLTF. The CDR3 coding sequence is TGTGCCAGCAGCCAAGAAGGCGGGGCTGGGGCCAACGTCCTGACTTTC.

The V call is TRBV3-1 (or the pseudogene TRBV3-2), the J call TRBJ2-3; TRBD2 matches at 7 bases. The ends lost 4 bases at V and 1 base at J; junction bases unmatched: 2. Germline CDR1 reads LGHDT; CDR2 reads YNNKEL (reference sequence). The CDR3 spans 14 residues. The CDR3 nucleotides read TGTGCCAGCAGCCGGACTAGAGGCACAGATACGCAGTATTTT. Its translation is CASSRTRGTDTQYF.

The chain has TRBV5-6 and TRBJ2-3; D is uncertain. The CDR3 length is 13 residues. Looked up from germline, CDR1 is SGHDT and CDR2 is YYEEEE. V was cut by 4 bases and J by 0 bases, with 6 bases left in between. CDR3 sequence reads: CASSLGSTDTQYF. The CDR3 nucleotides read TGTGCCAGCAGCCTTGGGAGCACAGATACGCAGTATTTT.

The V gene is TRBV5-4, the J gene TRBJ2-1; TRBD2 aligns across 14 bases. This CDR3 comprises 18 residues. Trimming took 3 bases from V and 2 from J; bases not matched to a gene: 7. In germline, CDR1 is SGHNT, CDR2 YYREEE (reference sequence). DNA for the CDR3: TGTGCCAGCAGCTCGGGGACTAGCGGGGGCCCTCCCTACAATGAGCAGTTCTTC. Amino acid sequence: CASSSGTSGGPPYNEQFF.

The table lists this clone with a count of one. V is TRBV5-6 and J is TRBJ2-1; 10 positions agree with TRBD1. Germline lookup yields CDR1 SGHDT and CDR2 YYEEEE. This CDR3 is 15 amino acids long. Germline trimming cut 4 bases from V and 4 bases from J; bases unmatched to any gene: 5. For the CDR3, the DNA is TGTGCCAGCAGCCCGGGACAGGGGTTTTACAATGAGCAGTTCTTC. Protein sequence: CASSPGQGFYNEQFF.

This clone came up once. The chain recombines TRBV5-1 with TRBJ1-1, with D maybe TRBD1 (5 bases). V was shortened by 1 base and J by 1 base, with 5 bases between the two germline ends. Germline V gives CDR1 SGHRS, CDR2 YFSETQ. CDR3 length equals 13 residues. The CDR3 region is CASSLTGNTEAFF. The DNA for the CDR3 is TGCGCCAGCAGCTTGACAGGGAACACTGAAGCTTTCTTT. Combining the CDR3 with reference TRBV5-1 and TRBJ1-1 gives the whole variable domain KAGVTQTPRYLIKTRGQQVTLSCSPISGHRSVSWYQQTPGQGLQFLFEYFSETQRNKGNFPGRFSGRQFSNSRSEMNVSTLELGDSALYLCASSLTGNTEAFFGQGTRLTVV.

The chain combines TRBV3-1 (or the pseudogene TRBV3-2) with TRBJ2-3; D tentatively fits TRBD1 or TRBD2 (5 bases each). Germline V lookup: CDR1 LGHDT, CDR2 YNNKEL (reference sequence). The V end was cut by 0 bases, the J end by 5 bases, with 15 bases between. The CDR3 is 16 residues long. The CDR3 sequence is CASSQEVSGQGDTQYF. CDR3 in DNA: TGTGCCAGCAGCCAAGAGGTTTCGGGGCAGGGAGATACGCAGTATTTT.

The chain is built from TRBV12-3 or TRBV12-4 and TRBJ1-2; D is perhaps TRBD1 (5 bases). CDR3 size: 12 residues. V was cut by 6 bases and J by 4 bases, with 9 bases left in between. The CDR3 bases are TGTGCCAGCAGACAGGCGGTCTATGGCTACACCTTC. Translation: CASRQAVYGYTF.

This rearrangement joins TRBV7-2 to TRBJ1-6, with D possibly matching TRBD1 (5 bases). In germline, CDR1 is SGHTA, CDR2 FQGNSA. This CDR3 has 18 residues. Trimming removed 1 base at V and 3 bases at J, with 16 bases between. This CDR3 reads CASSLVPPGTSYNSPLHF. The CDR3 DNA follows: TGTGCCAGCAGCTTAGTCCCGCCGGGGACTAGCTATAATTCACCCCTCCACTTT.

This chain joins TRBV5-1 and TRBJ2-7; the D gene is possibly TRBD2 (5 bases). CDR1 and CDR2 from the germline V gene are SGHRS and YFSETQ. The CDR3 is 13 residues long. The V end was cut by 4 bases, the J end by 4 bases, with 12 bases between. The CDR3 here is CASSREPPYEQYF. CDR3 nucleotide sequence: TGCGCCAGCAGCCGGGAACCACCTTACGAGCAGTACTTC.

V usage is TRBV14 and J usage is TRBJ1-4; a possible D gene is TRBD1 (5 bases). In germline, CDR1 is SGHDN, CDR2 FVKESK. The CDR3 length is 16 residues. V lost 1 base and J lost 3, with 12 bases in between. For the CDR3, the DNA is TGTGCCAGCAGCCAAGTCCCAGGGCTAGCTAATGAAAAACTGTTTTTT. It yields the protein CASSQVPGLANEKLFF.

The rearrangement uses TRBV7-9 and TRBJ1-4; D remains unclear. This CDR3 contains 15 residues. V lost 3 bases and J lost 0, with 8 bases in between. CDR1 and CDR2 (germline): SEHNR, FQNEAQ (reference sequence). Written as DNA, the CDR3 is TGTGCCAGCAGCTTGTCGGAAACAACTAATGAAAAACTGTTTTTT. This encodes CASSLSETTNEKLFF.